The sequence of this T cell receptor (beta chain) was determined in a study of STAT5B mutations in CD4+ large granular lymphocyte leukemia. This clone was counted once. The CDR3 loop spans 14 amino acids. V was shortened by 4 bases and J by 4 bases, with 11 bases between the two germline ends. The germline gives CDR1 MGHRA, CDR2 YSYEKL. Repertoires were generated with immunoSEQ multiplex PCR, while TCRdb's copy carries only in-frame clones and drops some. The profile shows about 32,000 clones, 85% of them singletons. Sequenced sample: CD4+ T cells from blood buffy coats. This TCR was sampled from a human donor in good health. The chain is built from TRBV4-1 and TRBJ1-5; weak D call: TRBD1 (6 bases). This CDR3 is CASSRPGQNQPQHF. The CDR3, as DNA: TGCGCCAGCAGCCGACCGGGACAAAATCAGCCCCAGCATTTT.